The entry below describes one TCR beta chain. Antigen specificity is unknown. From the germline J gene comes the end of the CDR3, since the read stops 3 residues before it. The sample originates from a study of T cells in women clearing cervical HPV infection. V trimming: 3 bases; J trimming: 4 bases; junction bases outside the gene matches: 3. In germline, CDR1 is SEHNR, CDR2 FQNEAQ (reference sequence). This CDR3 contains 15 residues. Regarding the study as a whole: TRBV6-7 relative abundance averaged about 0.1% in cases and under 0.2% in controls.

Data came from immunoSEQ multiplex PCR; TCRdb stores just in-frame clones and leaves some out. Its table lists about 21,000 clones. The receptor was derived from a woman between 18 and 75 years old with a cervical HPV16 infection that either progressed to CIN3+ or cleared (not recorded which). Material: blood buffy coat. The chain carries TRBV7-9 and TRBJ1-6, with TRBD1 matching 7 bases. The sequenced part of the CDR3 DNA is TGTGCCAGCAGCTTTAGGGACAGTTATAATTCACCC. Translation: CASSFRDSYNSP. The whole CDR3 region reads CASSFRDSYNSPLHF.